This entry concerns a single T cell receptor (beta chain). Using its own MiXCR run on the PCR reads, TCRdb lists one record per CDR3 protein. The table lists under 3,500 distinct CDR3 sequences, around 60% of them singletons. V lost 7 bases, J lost 3 bases, and 7 bases lay in between. In germline, CDR1 is MNHNS, CDR2 SASEGT. The CDR3 length is 12 residues. This record comes from a study of CD4 and CD8 cells across lung adenocarcinoma regions. Localized lung adenocarcinoma, a non-small cell lung cancer, affected the donors. The sample consisted of CD4+ T cells from the center of a lung tumor. This chain joins TRBV6-1 and TRBJ2-1; D gene uncertain. The sequence came from a female donor with lung adenocarcinoma. The CD4 and CD8 labels of this study may be unreliable. For the CDR3, the DNA is TGTGCCAGCACCGGGTACTACAATGAGCAGTTCTTC. It is translated as CASTGYYNEQFF.